This TCR beta chain was documented in a study of CD8+ T cells in alopecia areata. Germline-derived CDR1 and CDR2 are SGDLS and YYNGEE. Trimming removed 4 bases from V and 3 bases from J, with 13 bases in between. CDR3 size: 14 residues. Extraction of RNA preceded its reverse transcription into cDNA, which served as the sequencing template. Clones were sequenced by immunoSEQ multiplex PCR, and TCRdb holds only the in-frame ones, with some missing. The table records a few hundred thousand clones, 45% to 70% of them present only once. Overall study findings and caveats: Scalp samples also yield sequences of resident alphabeta T cells from normal skin. Researchers report lesional scalp, most notably alopecia totalis/universalis, outstripped normal scalp in clonality.

To note about this clone: The antigen remains unidentified.

Sequencing input: CD8+ T cells sorted from blood. The TCR comes from a human donor in good health. V usage is TRBV9 and J usage is TRBJ1-1; D is uncertain. The CDR3 DNA reads TGTGCCAGCAGCTTGGGAGATGGATACACTGAAGCTTTCTTT. This encodes CASSLGDGYTEAFF.